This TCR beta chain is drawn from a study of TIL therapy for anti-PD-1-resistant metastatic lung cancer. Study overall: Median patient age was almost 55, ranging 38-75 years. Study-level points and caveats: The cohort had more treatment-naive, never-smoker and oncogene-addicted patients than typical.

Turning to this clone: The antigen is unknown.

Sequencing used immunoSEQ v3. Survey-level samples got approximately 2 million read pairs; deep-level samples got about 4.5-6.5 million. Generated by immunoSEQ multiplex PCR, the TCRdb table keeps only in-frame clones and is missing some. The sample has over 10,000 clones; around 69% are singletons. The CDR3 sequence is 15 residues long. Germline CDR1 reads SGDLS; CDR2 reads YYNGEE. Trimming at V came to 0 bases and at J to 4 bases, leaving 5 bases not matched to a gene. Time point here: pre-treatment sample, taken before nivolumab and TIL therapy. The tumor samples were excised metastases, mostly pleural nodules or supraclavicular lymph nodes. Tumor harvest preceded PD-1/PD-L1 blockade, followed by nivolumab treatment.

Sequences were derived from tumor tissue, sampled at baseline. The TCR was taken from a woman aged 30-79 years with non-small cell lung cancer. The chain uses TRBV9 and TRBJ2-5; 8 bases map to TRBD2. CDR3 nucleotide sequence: TGTGCCAGCAGCGTAGCGGGAGGGATGCGAGAGACCCAGTACTTC. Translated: CASSVAGGMRETQYF. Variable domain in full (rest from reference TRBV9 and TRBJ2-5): DSGVTQTPKHLITATGQRVTLRCSPRSGDLSVYWYQQSLDQGLQFLIQYYNGEERAKGNILERFSAQQFPDLHSELNLSSLELGDSALYFCASSVAGGMRETQYFGPGTRLLVL.